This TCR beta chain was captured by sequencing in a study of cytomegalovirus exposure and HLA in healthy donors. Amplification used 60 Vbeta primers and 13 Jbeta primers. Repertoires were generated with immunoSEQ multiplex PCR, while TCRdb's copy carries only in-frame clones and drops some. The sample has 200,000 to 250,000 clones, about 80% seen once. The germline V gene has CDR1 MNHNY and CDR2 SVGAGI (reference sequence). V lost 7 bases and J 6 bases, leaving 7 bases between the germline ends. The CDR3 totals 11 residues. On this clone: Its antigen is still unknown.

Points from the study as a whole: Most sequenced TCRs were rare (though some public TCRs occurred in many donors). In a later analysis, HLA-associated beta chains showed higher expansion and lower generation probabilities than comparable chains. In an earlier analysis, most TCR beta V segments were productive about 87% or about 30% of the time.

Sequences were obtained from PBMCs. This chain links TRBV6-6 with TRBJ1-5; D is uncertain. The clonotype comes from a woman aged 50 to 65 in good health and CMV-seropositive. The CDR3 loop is CASTAGQPQHF. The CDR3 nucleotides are TGTGCCAGCACCGCCGGTCAGCCCCAGCATTTT.